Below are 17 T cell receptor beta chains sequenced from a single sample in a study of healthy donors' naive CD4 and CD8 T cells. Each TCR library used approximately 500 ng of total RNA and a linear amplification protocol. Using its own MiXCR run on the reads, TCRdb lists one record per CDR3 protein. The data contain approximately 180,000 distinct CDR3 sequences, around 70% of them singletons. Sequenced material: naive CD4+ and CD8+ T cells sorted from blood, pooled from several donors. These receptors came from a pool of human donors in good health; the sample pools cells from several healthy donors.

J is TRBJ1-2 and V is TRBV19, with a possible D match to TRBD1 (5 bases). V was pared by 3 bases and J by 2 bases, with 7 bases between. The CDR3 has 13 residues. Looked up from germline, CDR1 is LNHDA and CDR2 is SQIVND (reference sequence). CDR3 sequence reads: CASSMRQNYGYTF. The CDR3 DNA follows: TGTGCCAGTAGTATGCGACAGAACTATGGCTACACCTTC. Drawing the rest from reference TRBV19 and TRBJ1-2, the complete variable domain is DGGITQSPKYLFRKEGQNVTLSCEQNLNHDAMYWYRQDPGQGLRLIYYSQIVNDFQKGDIAEGYSVSREKKESFPLTVTSAQKNPTAFYLCASSMRQNYGYTFGSGTRLTVV.

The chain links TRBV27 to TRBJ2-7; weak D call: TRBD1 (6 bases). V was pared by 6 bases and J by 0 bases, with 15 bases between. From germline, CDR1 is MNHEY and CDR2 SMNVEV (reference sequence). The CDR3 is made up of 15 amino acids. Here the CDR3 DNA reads TGTGCCAGCAGCTGGGGGCAGGGAGACTCCTACGAGCAGTACTTC. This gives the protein CASSWGQGDSYEQYF.

CDR3 DNA sequence: TGCAGCGTTGAAGGACAGGGAGGCCAAGAGACCCAGTACTTC. Translated: CSVEGQGGQETQYF. The gene calls are TRBV29-1 and TRBJ2-5; possibly TRBD1 for D (7 bases). V lost 1 base and J lost 1, with 10 bases in between. This CDR3 region has 14 residues. Per germline, CDR1 SQVTM and CDR2 ANQGSEA.

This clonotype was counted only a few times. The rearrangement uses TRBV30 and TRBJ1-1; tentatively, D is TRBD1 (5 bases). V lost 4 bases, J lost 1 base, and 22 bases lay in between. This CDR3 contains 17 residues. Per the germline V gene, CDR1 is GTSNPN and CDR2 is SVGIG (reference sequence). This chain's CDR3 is CAWIHWATGQGNTEAFF. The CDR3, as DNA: TGTGCCTGGATCCATTGGGCGACCGGGCAGGGGAACACTGAAGCTTTCTTT. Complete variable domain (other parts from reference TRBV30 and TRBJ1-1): SQTIHQWPATLVQPVGSPLSLECTVEGTSNPNLYWYRQAAGRGLQLLFYSVGIGQISSEVPQNLSASRPQDRQFILSSKKLLLSDSGFYLCAWIHWATGQGNTEAFFGQGTRLTVV.

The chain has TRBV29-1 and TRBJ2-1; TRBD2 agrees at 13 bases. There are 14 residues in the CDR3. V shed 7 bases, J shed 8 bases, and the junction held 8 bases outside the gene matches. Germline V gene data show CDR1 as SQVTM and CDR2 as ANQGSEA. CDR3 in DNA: TGCAGCGCCGAGGGGACTAGCGGGGTGGATGAGCAGTTCTTC. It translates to CSAEGTSGVDEQFF.

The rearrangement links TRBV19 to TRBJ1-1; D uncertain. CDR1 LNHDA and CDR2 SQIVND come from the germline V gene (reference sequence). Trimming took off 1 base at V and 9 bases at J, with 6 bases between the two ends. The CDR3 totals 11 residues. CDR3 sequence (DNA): TGTGCCAGTAGTATAGGGGTAAAAGCTTTCTTT. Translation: CASSIGVKAFF.

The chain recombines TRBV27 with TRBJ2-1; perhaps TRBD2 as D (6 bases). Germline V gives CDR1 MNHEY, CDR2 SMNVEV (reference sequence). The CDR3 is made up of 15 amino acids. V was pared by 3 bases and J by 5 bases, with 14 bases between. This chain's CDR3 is CASSFSREADNEQFF. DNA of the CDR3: TGTGCCAGCAGTTTCTCCAGGGAGGCCGACAATGAGCAGTTCTTC.

DNA of the CDR3: TGCAGCGTTGACACCGAGCAGTTCTTC. This codes for CSVDTEQFF. This chain uses TRBV29-1 with TRBJ2-1, with no clear D. The CDR3 is 9 amino acids. Trimming pared 3 bases from V and 10 bases from J, leaving 4 bases between. CDR1 is SQVTM and CDR2 is ANQGSEA in the germline V gene.

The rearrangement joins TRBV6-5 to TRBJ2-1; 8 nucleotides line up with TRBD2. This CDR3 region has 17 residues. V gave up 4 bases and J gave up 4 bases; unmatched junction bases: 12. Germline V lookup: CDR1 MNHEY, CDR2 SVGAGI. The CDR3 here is CASSFTPALAEYNEQFF. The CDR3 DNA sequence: TGTGCCAGCAGTTTCACACCCGCACTAGCGGAGTACAATGAGCAGTTCTTC.

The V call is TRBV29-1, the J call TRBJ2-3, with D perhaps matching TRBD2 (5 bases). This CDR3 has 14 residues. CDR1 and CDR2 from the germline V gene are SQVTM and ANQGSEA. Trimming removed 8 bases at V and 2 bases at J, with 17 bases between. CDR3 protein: CSLQSFGVTDTQYF. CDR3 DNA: TGCAGCCTCCAATCGTTCGGGGTCACAGATACGCAGTATTTT.

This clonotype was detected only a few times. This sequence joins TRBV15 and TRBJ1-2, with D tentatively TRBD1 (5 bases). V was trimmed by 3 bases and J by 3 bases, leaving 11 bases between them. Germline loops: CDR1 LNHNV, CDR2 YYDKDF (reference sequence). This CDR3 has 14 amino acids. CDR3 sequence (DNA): TGTGCCACCAGCAGTGAATGGGGCGACTATGGCTACACCTTC. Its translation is CATSSEWGDYGYTF.

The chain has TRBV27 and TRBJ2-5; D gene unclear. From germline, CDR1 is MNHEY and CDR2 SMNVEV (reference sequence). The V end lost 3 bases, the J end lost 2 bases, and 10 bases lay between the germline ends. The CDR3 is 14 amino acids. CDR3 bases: TGTGCCAGCAGTTTTGTCCGCGGACAAGAGACCCAGTACTTC. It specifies CASSFVRGQETQYF.

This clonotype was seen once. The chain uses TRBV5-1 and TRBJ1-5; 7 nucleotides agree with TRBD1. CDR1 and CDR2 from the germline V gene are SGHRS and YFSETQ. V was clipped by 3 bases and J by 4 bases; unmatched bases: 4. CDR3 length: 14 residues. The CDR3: CASSSGTENQPQHF. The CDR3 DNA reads TGCGCCAGCAGCTCCGGGACAGAGAATCAGCCCCAGCATTTT.

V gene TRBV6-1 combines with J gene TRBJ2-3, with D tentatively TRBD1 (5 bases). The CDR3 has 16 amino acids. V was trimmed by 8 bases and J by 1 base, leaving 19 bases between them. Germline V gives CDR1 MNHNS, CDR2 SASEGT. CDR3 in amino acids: CASSPVSIGGTDTQYF. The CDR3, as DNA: TGTGCCAGCTCACCAGTATCGATAGGGGGCACAGATACGCAGTATTTT.

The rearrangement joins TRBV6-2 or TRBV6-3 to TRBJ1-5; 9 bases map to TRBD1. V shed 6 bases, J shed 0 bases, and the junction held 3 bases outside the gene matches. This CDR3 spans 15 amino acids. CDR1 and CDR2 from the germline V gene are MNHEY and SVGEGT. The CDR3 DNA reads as TGTGCCAGCAGACAGACAGGGGGTAGCAATCAGCCCCAGCATTTT. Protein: CASRQTGGSNQPQHF.

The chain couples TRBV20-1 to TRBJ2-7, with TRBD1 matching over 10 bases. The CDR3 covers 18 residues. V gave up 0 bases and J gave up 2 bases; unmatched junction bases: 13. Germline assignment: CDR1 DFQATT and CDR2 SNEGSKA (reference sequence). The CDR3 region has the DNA TGCAGTGCTAGAGATAGGACAGGGGGAGCGAACGCCCCCTACGAGCAGTACTTC. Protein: CSARDRTGGANAPYEQYF.

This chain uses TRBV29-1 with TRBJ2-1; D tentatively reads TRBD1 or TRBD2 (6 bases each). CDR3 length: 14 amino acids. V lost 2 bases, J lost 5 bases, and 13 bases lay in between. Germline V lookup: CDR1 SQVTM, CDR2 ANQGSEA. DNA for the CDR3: TGCAGCGTTGAATCGCGTGGGGGGCACAATGAGCAGTTCTTC. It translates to CSVESRGGHNEQFF.